This T cell receptor (beta chain) was sequenced for a study of T cell changes during pregnancy in multiple sclerosis. The CDR3 contains 17 residues. Trimming took off 6 bases at V and 3 bases at J, with 24 bases between the two ends. In germline, CDR1 is LNHDA, CDR2 SQIVND (reference sequence). Generated by immunoSEQ multiplex PCR, the TCRdb table keeps only in-frame clones and is missing some. The sample includes roughly 38,000 clones, about 90% seen only once; the top ten take 10%. Sequencing was performed on CD8+ T cells from peripheral blood mononuclear cells, taken in the first trimester of pregnancy. This receptor was identified in a female donor with multiple sclerosis, enrolled in a pregnancy study. The chain recombines TRBV19 with TRBJ2-7, with TRBD1 as a possible D gene (5 bases). The CDR3 reads CASSSPRVGVGSYEQYF. DNA of the CDR3: TGTGCCAGTAGCTCTCCCAGGGTAGGGGTGGGAAGCTACGAGCAGTACTTC.